This TCR beta chain derives from a study of Ad26.COV2.S vaccination and SARS-CoV-2 variants. Background on the study: Of the COV1001 trial arms, the Ad26.COV2.S arm included the donor. The study gave Ad26.COV2.S intramuscularly, once or twice 56 days apart. Regarding the study as a whole: Possible underestimation of total T cell responses by the TCR breadth and depth analyses was noted. Whether participants received vaccine or placebo, their non-spike TCR breadth was similar.

Assay: immunoSEQ multiplex PCR; the TCRdb copy retains only in-frame clones and omits some. The data show approximately 480,000 clones, 70% to 90% seen once. Indicated treatment: about 20 received Ad26.COV2.S at low or high dose, single or two shots; five or six received placebo; per-sample allocation not given. Sampling was done on day 63 after the first vaccine or placebo injection. As to this clone: Its antigen is not known.

CDR1 is MDHEN and CDR2 is SYDVKM in the germline V gene. Losses at the gene ends were 5 bases for V and 3 bases for J; bases not matched to a gene: 9. This CDR3 spans 15 amino acids. The chain links TRBV28 to TRBJ2-7, with TRBD1 identical over 8 bases. The receptor was derived from a person between 18 and 60 years old who received the Ad26.COV2.S COVID-19 vaccine or a placebo. Source: peripheral blood, taken in a trial of Ad26.COV2.S vaccine versus placebo. The CDR3 protein is CASSVTGVLVYEQYF. CDR3 coding DNA: TGTGCCAGCAGTGTGACAGGGGTCTTAGTCTACGAGCAGTACTTC.